This T cell receptor (beta chain) was documented in a study of blood T cell repertoires in COVID-19. Method: immunoSEQ multiplex PCR; TCRdb's copy keeps in-frame clones and lacks some. The sample shows approximately 63,000 clones, about nine tenths of them seen only once. The trim removed 6 bases at V and 0 bases at J, leaving 5 bases unmatched. The CDR3 is made up of 16 amino acids. From germline, CDR1 is MDHEN and CDR2 SYDVKM. The origin of this receptor is a human donor in a cohort sampled during active COVID-19. The chain joins TRBV28 to TRBJ2-1; 10 nucleotides match TRBD2. The specimen was peripheral blood. CDR3 region: CASRRLAGDSYNEQFF. CDR3 nucleotides: TGTGCCAGCAGGCGTCTAGCGGGGGACTCCTACAATGAGCAGTTCTTC.